This TCR beta chain was recorded in a study of Ad26.COV2.S vaccination and SARS-CoV-2 variants. Background on the study: Administration of Ad26.COV2.S was intramuscular, either once or twice 56 days apart. General study points: Vaccine and placebo recipients had comparable breadth of non-spike TCRs. From the TCR breadth and depth analyses, total T cell responses may have been underestimated.

The table came from immunoSEQ multiplex PCR; TCRdb's copy has only in-frame clones and leaves some out. The sample contains hundreds of thousands of clones, around 87% of which appear only once. The CDR3 covers 13 residues. Germline V gives CDR1 SGHNT, CDR2 YENEEA. With 2 bases removed from V and 4 bases from J, the gap between germline ends came to 8 bases. Of note for this clone: Its antigen is unknown. The sample carries other DNA sequences with the same CDR3.

Treatment of the sample: 15 to 20 received Ad26.COV2.S at low or high dose, single or two shots; about 5 received placebo; per-sample allocation not given. The samples date from day 63 after the first vaccine or placebo injection. Aged 18-55 years, donor was enrolled in Boston in about 2020. This specimen consisted of peripheral blood, obtained in a trial of Ad26.COV2.S vaccine versus placebo. V and J are TRBV11-3 and TRBJ1-1, with unresolved D. The sequence derives from a person between 18 and 59 years old who received the Ad26.COV2.S COVID-19 vaccine or a placebo. The CDR3 nucleotides are TGTGCCAGCAGCTTAATAGGAGGCACTGAAGCTTTCTTT. It is translated as CASSLIGGTEAFF.